The 27 T cell receptor beta chains below come from one sample, sequenced in a study of PD-L1 blockade in urothelial cancer. Time point reported: pretreatment peripheral blood. Clones were sequenced by immunoSEQ multiplex PCR, and TCRdb holds only the in-frame ones, with some missing. Here the sample spans 80,000 to 90,000 clones, under 90% being singletons. The sample here was PBMCs, taken around atezolizumab (anti-PD-L1) treatment. These receptors were obtained from a man in his 60s with urothelial cancer.

The rearrangement uses TRBV18 and TRBJ1-5; 10 bases map to TRBD1. Germline CDR1 and CDR2: KGHSH and LQKENI. After removal of 5 bases from V and 5 bases from J, the junction contained 6 bases not matched to a gene. The length of the CDR3 is 15 residues. CDR3 region: CASSATGTGDQPQHF. The CDR3 nucleotides are TGTGCCAGCTCAGCAACCGGGACAGGGGATCAGCCCCAGCATTTT.

As for this clone: Other DNA sequences in the same sample also yield this CDR3. The V and J genes are TRBV6-5 and TRBJ1-2; D is possibly TRBD1 (5 bases). CDR3 size: 12 residues. The V gene lost 2 bases and the J gene lost 7 bases, with 8 bases spanning the gap. CDR1 is MNHEY and CDR2 is SVGAGI in the germline V gene. CDR3 DNA: TGTGCCAGCAGTTACAGCGGGGGTGGCTACACCTTC. Translation: CASSYSGGGYTF.

This clone was seen once. The gene calls are TRBV19 and TRBJ1-5; D not certain. There are 16 residues in the CDR3. With 1 base removed from V and 1 base from J, the gap between germline ends came to 11 bases. Germline V gene lookup returns CDR1 LNHDA and CDR2 SQIVND (reference sequence). CDR3 amino acids: CASSIVVGRSNQPQHF. As DNA, the CDR3 is TGTGCCAGTAGTATAGTGGTGGGGAGAAGCAATCAGCCCCAGCATTTT.

V is TRBV19 and J is TRBJ1-5, with 11 bases identical to TRBD1. This CDR3 contains 15 residues. J gave up 6 bases and V 4 bases, and 5 bases lay outside the gene matches. CDR1 LNHDA and CDR2 SQIVND come from the germline V gene (reference sequence). DNA of the CDR3: TGTGCCAGTAGTAAGGACAGGGGGCCTCGTCAGCCCCAGCATTTT. Its translation: CASSKDRGPRQPQHF.

This clone occurred a few times. The sample holds other DNA sequences that translate to the same CDR3. This chain connects TRBV30 to TRBJ2-7, with no clear D. The germline V and J ends were trimmed by 1 base and 4 bases, with 5 bases remaining between them. The CDR3 contains 11 residues. The germline V gene encodes CDR1 GTSNPN and CDR2 SVGIG (reference sequence). This chain's CDR3 is CAWSAGYEQYF. The CDR3 bases are TGTGCCTGGAGTGCCGGTTACGAGCAGTACTTC.

The rearrangement links TRBV27 to TRBJ2-7, with 11 nucleotides matching TRBD2. There are 16 residues in the CDR3. The germline V gene has CDR1 MNHEY and CDR2 SMNVEV (reference sequence). V shed 5 bases, J shed 2 bases, and the junction held 8 bases outside the gene matches. The CDR3 is CASSRIAGGLAYEQYF. The DNA of the CDR3 is TGTGCCAGCAGTCGAATAGCGGGAGGGCTCGCCTACGAGCAGTACTTC.

The chain employs TRBV19 and TRBJ2-7, with a tentative D call TRBD1 (7 bases). Trimming pared 9 bases from V and 4 bases from J, leaving 16 bases between. The CDR3 length is 13 residues. Germline V CDR1 and CDR2: LNHDA, SQIVND (reference sequence). This CDR3 is CARRDRNLYEQYF. CDR3 coding DNA: TGTGCCAGGCGGGACAGAAACCTTTACGAGCAGTACTTC.

V and J are TRBV18 and TRBJ2-7; D is perhaps TRBD2 (5 bases). The V gene lost 6 bases and the J gene lost 0 bases, with 15 bases spanning the gap. CDR1 is KGHSH and CDR2 is LQKENI in the germline V gene. The CDR3 is 15 residues long. CDR3 sequence: CASSSREAGSYEQYF. The CDR3 DNA reads as TGTGCCAGCTCGTCCCGGGAAGCTGGCTCCTACGAGCAGTACTTC.

This clone occurred once. This chain joins TRBV10-3 and TRBJ1-2; the match to TRBD1 covers 8 bases. V lost 7 bases, J lost 4 bases, and 5 bases stayed unmatched. Germline V gene sequence: CDR1 ENHRY, CDR2 SYGVKD. The CDR3 is made up of 13 amino acids. CDR3: CAIMDRDSYGYTF. CDR3 DNA sequence: TGTGCCATCATGGACAGGGATAGCTATGGCTACACCTTC.

The chain employs TRBV5-6 and TRBJ2-2; 10 nucleotides line up with TRBD2. The CDR3 covers 16 residues. Trimming took 0 bases from V and 4 from J; bases not matched to a gene: 3. CDR1 and CDR2 (germline): SGHDT, YYEEEE. This chain's CDR3 is CASSLGLAGGTGELFF. The CDR3 DNA reads TGTGCCAGCAGCTTGGGATTAGCGGGGGGCACCGGGGAGCTGTTTTTT.

This clone was seen a single time. The CDR3 reads CASSPGHVYGYTF. In DNA, the CDR3 is TGTGCCAGCAGCCCTGGACACGTCTATGGCTACACCTTC. V and J are TRBV27 and TRBJ1-2; TRBD1 is a possible D gene (5 bases). V lost 6 bases and J 4 bases, leaving 12 bases between the germline ends. The germline V gene has CDR1 MNHEY and CDR2 SMNVEV (reference sequence). This CDR3 region has 13 residues.

This chain links TRBV11-1 with TRBJ2-1; the match to TRBD2 covers 8 bases. Germline V gene sequence: CDR1 SGHAT, CDR2 FQDESV (reference sequence). V lost 5 bases to trimming and J lost 6 bases; unmatched junction nucleotides: 12. The CDR3 sequence is 16 residues long. This chain's CDR3 is CASSTRASGGSNEQFF. The CDR3 DNA reads as TGTGCCAGCAGCACTAGGGCCAGCGGGGGATCCAATGAGCAGTTCTTC.

The rearrangement uses TRBV7-6 and TRBJ2-1; 12 positions agree with TRBD2. This CDR3 is built from 15 residues. CDR1 SGHVS and CDR2 FNYEAQ come from the germline V gene. V shed 4 bases and J 2 bases; nucleotides not matched to a gene: 0. The DNA of the CDR3 is TGTGCCAGCAGCTCTAGCGGGGGGGCCTACAATGAGCAGTTCTTC. Translating gives CASSSSGGAYNEQFF.

This sequence joins TRBV6-6 and TRBJ1-1, with D possibly being TRBD1 (6 bases). This CDR3 spans 13 amino acids. Trimming removed 6 bases from V and 1 base from J, with 9 bases in between. Germline V lookup: CDR1 MNHNY, CDR2 SVGAGI (reference sequence). The chain's CDR3 is CASRVGGNTEAFF. For the CDR3, the DNA is TGTGCCAGCAGAGTAGGGGGGAACACTGAAGCTTTCTTT.

The V and J genes are TRBV11-3 and TRBJ2-1; TRBD2 might be the D (7 bases). Looked up from germline, CDR1 is SGHNT and CDR2 is YENEEA. The CDR3 totals 15 residues. The V end was cut by 3 bases, the J end by 8 bases, with 17 bases between. The CDR3 sequence: CASSFGRGQVDEQFF. The CDR3 DNA is TGTGCCAGCAGCTTCGGGCGGGGGCAGGTCGATGAGCAGTTCTTC.

This clone was recorded once. The chain is built from TRBV27 and TRBJ2-4; D unresolved. V shed 6 bases and J shed 0 bases, with 6 bases lying between them. The germline V gene has CDR1 MNHEY and CDR2 SMNVEV (reference sequence). This CDR3 region has 13 residues. The CDR3 reads CASSTLAKNIQYF. The CDR3 nucleotides are TGTGCCAGCAGCACTCTAGCCAAAAACATTCAGTACTTC.

The rearrangement joins TRBV27 to TRBJ2-1, with a possible D match to TRBD2 (6 bases). The CDR3 runs 14 residues. Germline values: CDR1 MNHEY, CDR2 SMNVEV (reference sequence). Trimming took off 5 bases at V and 8 bases at J, with 16 bases between the two ends. Here the CDR3 DNA reads TGTGCCAGCAGTAGTCCGGGACTCTCCCATGAGCAGTTCTTC. This codes for CASSSPGLSHEQFF.

This chain links TRBV18 with TRBJ1-1; 7 positions match TRBD1. The CDR3 consists of 15 residues. V trimming: 4 bases; J trimming: 1 base; junction bases outside the gene matches: 6. From germline, CDR1 is KGHSH and CDR2 LQKENI. CDR3 amino acids: CASSLYRGSNTEAFF. DNA for the CDR3: TGTGCCAGCTCACTCTACAGGGGTTCGAACACTGAAGCTTTCTTT. Variable domain in full (rest from reference TRBV18 and TRBJ1-1): NAGVMQNPRHLVRRRGQEARLRCSPMKGHSHVYWYRQLPEEGLKFMVYLQKENIIDESGMPKERFSAEFPKEGPSILRIQQVVRGDSAAYFCASSLYRGSNTEAFFGQGTRLTVV.

CDR3 coding DNA: TGTGCCATCCGGGTGGCGGGACAGAGCCCCTACGAGCAGTACTTC. Translation: CAIRVAGQSPYEQYF. This chain links TRBV10-3 with TRBJ2-7, with D maybe TRBD1 (7 bases). CDR3 length equals 15 residues. The germline V gene has CDR1 ENHRY and CDR2 SYGVKD. With 8 bases removed from V and 2 bases from J, the gap between germline ends came to 19 bases.

In this sample, this clone turned up a few times. The rearrangement uses TRBV7-9 and TRBJ1-6; 8 bases agree with TRBD1. Trimming at V came to 5 bases and at J to 8 bases, leaving 8 bases not matched to a gene. Germline CDR1 reads SEHNR; CDR2 reads FQNEAQ (reference sequence). CDR3 size: 15 residues. Here the CDR3 reads CASSIRQGLDSPLHF. The CDR3 nucleotides are TGTGCCAGCAGCATACGACAGGGGTTAGATTCACCCCTCCACTTT.

This rearrangement joins TRBV27 to TRBJ1-6; TRBD1 might be the D (5 bases). CDR3 length: 16 amino acids. CDR1 is MNHEY, CDR2 SMNVEV, per germline (reference sequence). Trimming took off 1 base at V and 3 bases at J, with 10 bases between the two ends. The CDR3 is CASSLLAGGYNSPLHF. CDR3 bases: TGTGCCAGCAGTTTATTGGCCGGGGGCTATAATTCACCCCTCCACTTT.

A few counts support this clone. V and J are TRBV27 and TRBJ2-7, with D possibly TRBD2 on 5 matching bases. The CDR3 sequence is 14 residues long. The V end was cut by 5 bases, the J end by 0 bases, with 11 bases between. CDR1 and CDR2 from the germline V gene are MNHEY and SMNVEV (reference sequence). CDR3 residues: CASSVARGSYEQYF. DNA for the CDR3: TGTGCCAGCAGTGTGGCTCGGGGCTCCTACGAGCAGTACTTC.

The chain uses TRBV6-5 and TRBJ1-1; TRBD1 matches 10 bases. Per germline, CDR1 MNHEY and CDR2 SVGAGI. The CDR3 has 15 amino acids. V lost 5 bases and J lost 4; bases outside the gene matches: 7. The CDR3 here is CASSPGQGLGTEAFF. CDR3 nucleotide sequence: TGTGCCAGCAGTCCGGGACAGGGGTTGGGCACTGAAGCTTTCTTT.

CDR3 protein: CASSTGLAGGIPSSYEQYF. DNA for the CDR3: TGTGCCAGCAGCACCGGACTAGCGGGGGGAATACCGAGCTCCTACGAGCAGTACTTC. The chain recombines TRBV7-6 with TRBJ2-7, with 14 nucleotides matching TRBD2. The germline gives CDR1 SGHVS, CDR2 FNYEAQ. The CDR3 has 19 residues. The junction had 12 bases not matched to a gene; V was cut back by 5 bases and J by 0 bases.

This clone has just a few counts. The gene calls are TRBV5-1 and TRBJ2-7; D gene ambiguous. Germline V CDR1 and CDR2: SGHRS, YFSETQ. The CDR3 is made up of 14 amino acids. V lost 5 bases and J lost 10, with 22 bases in between. This CDR3 is CASSSSGRSFLQYF. The CDR3 DNA sequence: TGCGCCAGCAGTTCCTCTGGGCGTTCCTTCCTCCAGTACTTC.

The chain links TRBV28 to TRBJ2-7, with TRBD1 identical over 8 bases. Germline-derived CDR1 and CDR2 are MDHEN and SYDVKM. CDR3 length equals 15 residues. V gave up 1 base and J gave up 4 bases; unmatched junction bases: 6. The CDR3 DNA is TGTGCCAGCAGTTTATTTTCAGGGGGCCAGTACGAGCAGTACTTC. Translating gives CASSLFSGGQYEQYF.

This clone was detected a few times. The chain has TRBV5-5 and TRBJ1-1; D not resolved. Trimming cost V 1 base and J 5 bases, with 3 bases left between them. Germline CDR1 reads SGHKS; CDR2 reads YYEKEE (reference sequence). CDR3 length: 11 amino acids. The CDR3 DNA is TGTGCCAGCAGCTTGTCAACTGAAGCTTTCTTT. Encoded protein: CASSLSTEAFF.